The rows below give T cell receptor beta chains drawn from one sample of a study of tumor-infiltrating lymphocytes in oesophageal squamous cell carcinoma. TCRdb redid the calling of the PCR reads with MiXCR, one entry per CDR3 protein. The sample records about 23,000 distinct CDR3 sequences, 30% to 40% being singletons. The sequencing input was esophageal tumor tissue. Receptors were obtained from a male donor with esophageal squamous cell carcinoma. Each CDR3 is given with its conserved first and last residue. The D gene is left open where the match is weak. Some rows mark clone size as missing; the rest say once, few, many or name a class of expanded clone.

j_call v_call d_call clone_size cdr3_nt cdr3_aa
TRBJ2-3 TRBV6-1 TRBD2 - TGTGCCAGCAGCGGGACTAGCGGCTACGATGAGCAGTTCTTT CASSGTSGYDEQFF
TRBJ2-1 TRBV24-1 - - TGTGCCACCAGTGATAATAGCGCGAACTACAATGAGCAGTTCTTC CATSDNSANYNEQFF
TRBJ2-7 TRBV10-3 - - TGTGCCATCAGTGCTCAGGGCTTGAACAATGAGCAGTACTTC CAISAQGLNNEQYF
TRBJ2-1 TRBV6-5 - once TGTGCCAGCACCCTAGGGAGGAGCTCCTACAATGAGCAGTTCTTC CASTLGRSSYNEQFF
TRBJ2-1 TRBV10-2 TRBD2 few TGCGCCAGCACTACAAGCGGGAATCGGTACAATGAGCAGTTCTTC CASTTSGNRYNEQFF
TRBJ1-2 TRBV4-2 - many TGTGCCAGCAGCCAGAACGAGGGGCTCTATGGCTACACCTTC CASSQNEGLYGYTF
TRBJ2-7 TRBV24-1 TRBD2 - TGTGCCACCAGTGACCCCGGACTAGCGGGAGGGGTCAATCTTGGGAATGAGCAGTACTTC CATSDPGLAGGVNLGNEQYF
TRBJ2-5 TRBV12-3/TRBV12-4 TRBD1 many TGTGCCAGCAGTCGGACAGGGTTAGGCGAGACCCAGTACTTC CASSRTGLGETQYF
TRBJ1-1 TRBV25-1 - many TGTGCCAGCAGTGAATACAGGGGAGGGTACACTGAAGCTTTCTTT CASSEYRGGYTEAFF
TRBJ2-3 TRBV11-1 - medium-sized TGTGCCAGCAGCAAAAGACGGAGCACAGATACGCAGTATTTT CASSKRRSTDTQYF
TRBJ1-2 TRBV6-1 TRBD1 many TGTGCCAGCAGTGCCGACAGGGTCGCTTATGGCTACACCTTC CASSADRVAYGYTF
TRBJ1-4 TRBV7-6 - - TGTGCCAGCAGCTTAGGCTGGCCTGAAAAACTGTTTTTT CASSLGWPEKLFF
TRBJ2-7 TRBV6-1 TRBD1 many TGTGCCAGCACCCGGACAGGGGACACCTACGAGCAGTACTTC CASTRTGDTYEQYF
TRBJ2-1 TRBV5-5 TRBD2 many TGTGCCAGCAGCTTGACTAGCGGAGACAATGAGCAGTTCTTC CASSLTSGDNEQFF
TRBJ1-1 TRBV12-3/TRBV12-4 TRBD1 many TGTGCCAGCAGCCGCGGGACAGCATCGTCGGGGGGGACTGAAGCTTTCTTT CASSRGTASSGGTEAFF
TRBJ1-1 TRBV28 - many TGTGCCAGCAGTTTGGGCGGGAACACTGAAGCTTTCTTT CASSLGGNTEAFF
TRBJ2-1 TRBV28 - - TGTGCCAGCAGTTTGGGGGGACCCAAGTACAATGAGCAGTTCTTC CASSLGGPKYNEQFF
TRBJ2-2 TRBV20-1 - few TGCAGTGCTAGAGCCAAATTCCGAGGCACCGGGGAGCTGTTTTTT CSARAKFRGTGELFF
TRBJ2-5 TRBV6-1 - - TGTGCCAGCAGTTACGGACAAGAGACCCAGTACTTC CASSYGQETQYF
TRBJ2-5 TRBV7-3 - - TGTGCCAGCAGCTTGATGGGGGCCGAAGGGACCCAGTACTTC CASSLMGAEGTQYF
TRBJ2-3 TRBV27 TRBD2 many TGTGCCAGCAGTATCGGGACTAGCGGGAGGGCCAGGTATGGATTGCCAGATACGCAGTATTTT CASSIGTSGRARYGLPDTQYF
TRBJ2-5 TRBV11-1 - - TGTGCCAGCAGCTTTGGGTTAGGTGTACGGCAAGAGACCCAGTACTTC CASSFGLGVRQETQYF
TRBJ2-5 TRBV11-2 TRBD1 - TGTGCCAGCAGCTCCAAACCTACAGGGGAAGAGACCCAGTACTTC CASSSKPTGEETQYF
TRBJ2-1 TRBV7-8 - medium-sized TGTGCCAGCAGCTTAGTAATTAATGAGCAGTTCTTC CASSLVINEQFF
TRBJ2-1 TRBV7-2 TRBD2 few TGTGCCAGCAGCTACAAGCGGGAGGGCCGTTATGAGCAGTTCTTC CASSYKREGRYEQFF
TRBJ2-1 TRBV7-6 - - TGTGCCAGCAGCCCGACAAGGGGGGGCCACGTGCACAATGAGCAGTTCTTC CASSPTRGGHVHNEQFF
TRBJ2-4 TRBV11-2 - many TGTGCCAGCAGCTCACAACAAGGGACTTTAGCCAAAAACATTCAGTACTTC CASSSQQGTLAKNIQYF
TRBJ2-2 TRBV9 - - TGTGCCAGCAGCGTTTTGGGGACCGGGGAGCTGTTTTTT CASSVLGTGELFF